The 27 T cell receptor beta chains presented below share a single source sample, sequenced in a study of blood T cell repertoires in COVID-19 (dated by TCRdb to 2020 to 2022). The library was produced with the immunoSEQ multiplex PCR assay. Drawn from immuneACCESS, this table holds only the in-frame rearrangements with V and J called that TCRdb kept. Clones are partly lost; checked studies trace under half to an unresolved V gene and leave the rest unexplained. Here the sample has 150,000 to 200,000 clones; around four fifths occur a single time. 7.6% of the sample goes to the ten largest clones. The sequencing sample was made of peripheral blood. The receptors come from a woman between 65 and 79 years old with COVID-19, enrolled during active disease.

DNA for the CDR3: TGTGCCAGCTCAGCACAGGGGGTGAACACTGAAGCTTTCTTT. Its translation is CASSAQGVNTEAFF. V gene TRBV18 combines with J gene TRBJ1-1; 8 positions agree with TRBD1. J gave up 0 bases and V 5 bases, and 2 bases lay outside the gene matches. The CDR3 has 14 amino acids. The germline gives CDR1 KGHSH, CDR2 LQKENI.

The V and J genes are TRBV18 and TRBJ2-1, with TRBD1 identical over 7 bases. Germline V gene data show CDR1 as KGHSH and CDR2 as LQKENI. After removal of 2 bases from V and 3 bases from J, the junction contained 4 bases not matched to a gene. CDR3 length: 15 residues. CDR3 sequence reads: CASSPGPGGYNEQFF. DNA for the CDR3: TGTGCCAGCTCACCAGGGCCAGGGGGCTACAATGAGCAGTTCTTC. Looking up the rest from reference TRBV18 and TRBJ2-1 gives the full variable domain: NAGVMQNPRHLVRRRGQEARLRCSPMKGHSHVYWYRQLPEEGLKFMVYLQKENIIDESGMPKERFSAEFPKEGPSILRIQQVVRGDSAAYFCASSPGPGGYNEQFFGPGTRLTVL.

The gene calls are TRBV6-4 and TRBJ2-5; D perhaps matches TRBD1 (6 bases). The germline V gene encodes CDR1 MRHNA and CDR2 SNTAGT. CDR3 length: 17 amino acids. Trimming left V 6 bases short and J 5 bases short, with 25 bases between. CDR3 bases: TGTGCCAGCAGCATCTCCCGGGGACAAAAAGAGGTGGAGACCCAGTACTTC. Translation gives CASSISRGQKEVETQYF.

The chain couples TRBV5-1 to TRBJ2-3; no clear D. V gave up 2 bases and J gave up 5 bases, with 21 bases separating them. The CDR3 runs to 17 residues. Germline V lookup: CDR1 SGHRS, CDR2 YFSETQ. Here the CDR3 DNA reads TGCGCCAGCAGCTTCGTAGCTCGCGGCGGAGTAGGAGATACGCAGTATTTT. Its protein product is CASSFVARGGVGDTQYF.

The chain uses TRBV6-2 or TRBV6-3 and TRBJ1-1; 11 nucleotides agree with TRBD1. This CDR3 is built from 14 residues. After removal of 5 bases from V and 5 bases from J, the junction contained 4 bases not matched to a gene. Germline assignment: CDR1 MNHEY and CDR2 SVGEGT. The CDR3 region is CASSRTGGATEAFF. The DNA for the CDR3 is TGTGCCAGCAGTCGGACAGGGGGCGCGACTGAAGCTTTCTTT.

The chain is built from TRBV7-2 and TRBJ2-7; 14 bases fit TRBD2. With V trimmed by 4 bases and J by 4 bases, 6 bases remained unmatched. The CDR3 spans 16 residues. Germline CDR1 is SGHTA and CDR2 is FQGNSA. CDR3 nucleotides: TGTGCCAGCAGCTCGGGACTAGCGGGAGTCTATTACGAGCAGTACTTC. Amino acids: CASSSGLAGVYYEQYF.

This rearrangement joins TRBV9 to TRBJ1-5, with D unresolved. The ends were cut back, 0 bases at V and 4 bases at J, with 5 bases in the middle. The CDR3 spans 13 residues. The germline V gene encodes CDR1 SGDLS and CDR2 YYNGEE. Written as DNA, the CDR3 is TGTGCCAGCAGCGTAGATCCGAATCAGCCCCAGCATTTT. Translation: CASSVDPNQPQHF.

CDR3: CATDRGLGYEQYF. The CDR3 nucleotides read TGTGCCACTGACAGGGGGCTGGGTTACGAGCAGTACTTC. V gene TRBV10-3 combines with J gene TRBJ2-7; TRBD1 agrees at 10 bases. Germline trimming cut 10 bases from V and 4 bases from J; bases unmatched to any gene: 7. Germline assignment: CDR1 ENHRY and CDR2 SYGVKD. This CDR3 region has 13 residues.

The V gene is TRBV11-3, the J gene TRBJ2-5; 8 nucleotides align to TRBD1. Per the germline V gene, CDR1 is SGHNT and CDR2 is YENEEA. This CDR3 has 15 amino acids. With 5 bases clipped from V and 4 bases from J, the junction kept 9 bases outside the gene matches. The CDR3, as DNA: TGTGCCAGCAGCCCCGGACAGGGAATTGTAGAGACCCAGTACTTC. This translates into CASSPGQGIVETQYF.

The V gene is TRBV7-9, the J gene TRBJ2-7; TRBD2 aligns across 12 bases. V trimming: 5 bases; J trimming: 10 bases; junction bases outside the gene matches: 9. This CDR3 comprises 14 residues. Germline CDR1 SEHNR, CDR2 FQNEAQ (reference sequence). The CDR3: CASSLGLAGPRQYF. CDR3 in DNA: TGTGCCAGCAGCCTCGGACTAGCGGGACCGCGACAGTACTTC.

The rearrangement uses TRBV4-2 and TRBJ2-3, with TRBD2 matching over 12 bases. Losses at the gene ends were 3 bases for V and 5 bases for J; bases not matched to a gene: 3. The CDR3 runs to 15 residues. From germline, CDR1 is LGHNA and CDR2 YNFKEQ. The CDR3 loop reads CASSQQLAGGDTQYF. The CDR3 nucleotides are TGTGCCAGCAGCCAGCAACTAGCGGGGGGAGATACGCAGTATTTT.

The chain links TRBV2 to TRBJ1-2; no clear D gene. V shed 1 base and J shed 0 bases, with 6 bases lying between them. From germline, CDR1 is SNHLY and CDR2 FYNNEI. The CDR3 is 14 amino acids. CDR3 nucleotides: TGTGCCAGCAGTGAAGTAACGGCTAACTATGGCTACACCTTC. Translation: CASSEVTANYGYTF.

The chain employs TRBV7-9 and TRBJ2-1, with TRBD2 matching over 15 bases. Germline trimming cut 5 bases from V and 15 bases from J; bases unmatched to any gene: 11. Per the germline V gene, CDR1 is SEHNR and CDR2 is FQNEAQ (reference sequence). This CDR3 has 15 residues. CDR3 nucleotide sequence: TGTGCCAGCAGCCTACAGGGACTAGCGGGAGGCGGTAGGTTCTTC. The encoded protein is CASSLQGLAGGGRFF.

The chain carries TRBV5-1 and TRBJ2-1; weak D call: TRBD1 (6 bases). This CDR3 is built from 14 residues. Germline CDR1 is SGHRS and CDR2 is YFSETQ. V lost 3 bases to trimming and J lost 9 bases, with 16 bases between them. In nucleotides, the CDR3 is TGCGCCAGCAGCTCCCTTCAGGGGTACGGTGAGCAGTTCTTC. Residues: CASSSLQGYGEQFF.

This sequence joins TRBV5-1 and TRBJ1-2, with 10 bases lining up with TRBD1. This CDR3 has 17 amino acids. After removal of 4 bases from V and 5 bases from J, the junction contained 14 bases not matched to a gene. Per germline, CDR1 SGHRS and CDR2 YFSETQ. The CDR3 sequence is CASSPGDRDRGWYGYTF. The CDR3 DNA sequence: TGCGCCAGCAGCCCTGGCGACCGGGACAGGGGCTGGTATGGCTACACCTTC. The full variable domain, completed using reference TRBV5-1 and TRBJ1-2, is KAGVTQTPRYLIKTRGQQVTLSCSPISGHRSVSWYQQTPGQGLQFLFEYFSETQRNKGNFPGRFSGRQFSNSRSEMNVSTLELGDSALYLCASSPGDRDRGWYGYTFGSGTRLTVV.

The chain has TRBV9 and TRBJ1-2; 12 nucleotides align to TRBD1. CDR1 and CDR2 (germline): SGDLS, YYNGEE. The CDR3 is made up of 15 amino acids. V dropped 2 bases and J dropped 8; count of bases not matched to a gene: 7. The CDR3 sequence is CASSVGTGGPWGYTF. The CDR3 region has the DNA TGTGCCAGCAGCGTCGGGACAGGGGGCCCATGGGGCTACACCTTC.

This clone was seen a few times. V usage is TRBV3-1 (or the pseudogene TRBV3-2) and J usage is TRBJ1-5; D is unresolved. The CDR3 is 14 amino acids. Trimming pared 2 bases from V and 0 bases from J, leaving 5 bases between. CDR1 is LGHDT and CDR2 is YNNKEL in the germline V gene (reference sequence). The CDR3 protein is CASSQSFSNQPQHF. The CDR3 DNA reads TGTGCCAGCAGCCAAAGCTTTAGCAATCAGCCCCAGCATTTT.

The CDR3 DNA follows: TGCGCCAGCAGCCCAACAGAGAGCTCCTACAATGAGCAGTTCTTC. Protein sequence: CASSPTESSYNEQFF. The rearrangement uses TRBV4-1 and TRBJ2-1; D gene unclear. Germline V gives CDR1 MGHRA, CDR2 YSYEKL. This CDR3 region has 15 residues. Trimming pared 4 bases from V and 0 bases from J, leaving 10 bases between.

This chain joins TRBV6-5 and TRBJ2-1; D perhaps matches TRBD2 (5 bases). Germline V CDR1 and CDR2: MNHEY, SVGAGI. With 11 bases removed from V and 1 base from J, the gap between germline ends came to 12 bases. This CDR3 comprises 13 residues. The CDR3 DNA follows: TGTGCCTGCGGCCGGGAATCCTACAATGAGCAGTTCTTC. It is translated as CACGRESYNEQFF.

Comments on this clone: A junction boundary mismatches the germline segment, possibly from a read error. The chain recombines TRBV2 with TRBJ2-7; possible D gene TRBD2, 5 bases. Germline assignment: CDR1 SNHLY and CDR2 FYNNEI. This CDR3 has 11 amino acids. The chain's CDR3 is CASSEQRERGF. The CDR3 DNA is TGTGCCAGCAGTGAACAGAGGGAACGAGGTTTC.

This rearrangement joins TRBV28 to TRBJ1-5; 12 positions match TRBD1. This CDR3 spans 15 amino acids. The V segment lost 6 bases and the J segment 8 bases; nucleotides outside the gene matches: 8. Per germline, CDR1 MDHEN and CDR2 SYDVKM. CDR3 bases: TGTGCCAGCAGCCGGGGGACAGGGGGCAAGGAGCCCCAGCATTTT. Its translation: CASSRGTGGKEPQHF.

This clone was counted once. The chain combines TRBV30 with TRBJ2-3; the D is unclear. CDR1 GTSNPN and CDR2 SVGIG come from the germline V gene (reference sequence). V was cut by 1 base and J by 4 bases, with 6 bases left in between. The CDR3 is 12 amino acids. CDR3 nucleotides: TGTGCCTGGAGTGGGAGCTCAGATACGCAGTATTTT. This sequence encodes CAWSGSSDTQYF.

The chain employs TRBV19 and TRBJ2-5; 10 nucleotides agree with TRBD2. Unmatched junction bases numbered 7, after V lost 7 bases and J lost 2 bases. Germline CDR1 and CDR2: LNHDA and SQIVND (reference sequence). The CDR3 contains 15 residues. The chain's CDR3 is CASTRASGSQETQYF. CDR3 in DNA: TGTGCCAGTACCCGAGCTAGCGGGAGTCAAGAGACCCAGTACTTC.

The gene calls are TRBV5-6 and TRBJ2-7, with a tentative D call TRBD1 (5 bases). Germline CDR1 and CDR2: SGHDT and YYEEEE. There are 13 residues in the CDR3. V was clipped by 0 bases and J by 5 bases, with 9 bases between them. The chain's CDR3 is CASSLDRYNEQYF. The DNA for the CDR3 is TGTGCCAGCAGCTTGGACAGGTACAACGAGCAGTACTTC.

The chain couples TRBV5-1 to TRBJ2-1; D unclear. This CDR3 region has 14 residues. V dropped 2 bases and J dropped 6 bases, with 12 bases sitting between them. The germline CDR1 and CDR2 sequences are SGHRS and YFSETQ. The CDR3: CASSFSAFSNEQFF. CDR3 DNA: TGCGCCAGCAGCTTCTCTGCCTTCAGCAATGAGCAGTTCTTC.

The genes are TRBV5-4 and TRBJ2-3; TRBD2 aligns across 8 bases. Germline V gene data show CDR1 as SGHNT and CDR2 as YYREEE (reference sequence). V shed 5 bases and J 0 bases; nucleotides not matched to a gene: 8. The length of the CDR3 is 16 residues. The CDR3 region is CASRGPSGLSTDTQYF. CDR3 DNA sequence: TGTGCCAGCAGAGGACCTAGCGGGCTTAGCACAGATACGCAGTATTTT. Full variable domain (rest looked up from reference TRBV5-4 and TRBJ2-3): ETGVTQSPTHLIKTRGQQVTLRCSSQSGHNTVSWYQQALGQGPQFIFQYYREEENGRGNFPPRFSGLQFPNYSSELNVNALELDDSALYLCASRGPSGLSTDTQYFGPGTRLTVL.

This clone was recorded once. The chain carries TRBV11-3 and TRBJ2-3; 11 nucleotides line up with TRBD2. Per germline, CDR1 SGHNT and CDR2 YENEEA. The CDR3 runs 17 residues. V trimming: 2 bases; J trimming: 1 base; junction bases outside the gene matches: 5. CDR3 sequence: CASSLTLGLAGTDTQYF. CDR3 coding DNA: TGTGCCAGCAGCTTAACTCTGGGACTAGCGGGCACAGATACGCAGTATTTT.